These T cell receptor beta chains were read from a single sample in a study of cytotoxic CD8 clonotypes in ibrutinib-treated CLL. TCRdb's copy holds only in-frame clones and misses some; the assay was immunoSEQ multiplex PCR. This table holds about 140,000 clones, approximately 90% found once. This material consisted of PBMCs, taken after 12 months of ibrutinib treatment. These receptors came from a human donor with chronic lymphocytic leukemia. The CDR3 runs from the conserved cysteine through the conserved F or W. The D gene is left open where the match is weak. Rows give clone size only sometimes, using once, few, many, or a class for an expanded clone.

V gene: TRBV5-1; CDR3 length: 14; D gene: -; clone size: -; J gene: TRBJ2-5; CDR3 DNA: TGCGCCAGCAGCTTGGAAGGGGTGAGGGAGACCCAGTACTTC; CDR3 protein: CASSLEGVRETQYF
V gene: TRBV6-4; CDR3 length: 14; D gene: TRBD1; clone size: -; J gene: TRBJ1-1; CDR3 DNA: TGTGCCAGCAGTGTCGACAGGGGGCGGACTGAAGCTTTCTTT; CDR3 protein: CASSVDRGRTEAFF
V gene: TRBV20-1; CDR3 length: 10; D gene: -; clone size: -; J gene: TRBJ1-2; CDR3 DNA: TGCAGTGCTAGAGCAGAAGGCTACACCTTC; CDR3 protein: CSARAEGYTF
V gene: TRBV4-3; CDR3 length: 15; D gene: TRBD2; clone size: -; J gene: TRBJ2-2; CDR3 DNA: TGCGCCAGCAGCCAAGCGGGAGGGAACACCGGGGAGCTGTTTTTT; CDR3 protein: CASSQAGGNTGELFF
V gene: TRBV5-5; CDR3 length: 15; D gene: TRBD1; clone size: -; J gene: TRBJ2-1; CDR3 DNA: TGTGCCAGCGCTTGGACAGGGGCCTCCTACAATGAGCAGTTCTTC; CDR3 protein: CASAWTGASYNEQFF
V gene: TRBV13; CDR3 length: 14; D gene: TRBD1; clone size: -; J gene: TRBJ2-5; CDR3 DNA: TGTGCCAGCAGCTCGCGGGACAGGGAAGAGACCCAGTACTTC; CDR3 protein: CASSSRDREETQYF
V gene: TRBV9; CDR3 length: 14; D gene: TRBD1; clone size: -; J gene: TRBJ1-2; CDR3 DNA: TGTGCCAGCAGCTCACGGACAGGCGCAGGGGGCTACACCTTC; CDR3 protein: CASSSRTGAGGYTF
V gene: TRBV18; CDR3 length: 15; D gene: -; clone size: -; J gene: TRBJ2-7; CDR3 DNA: TGTGCCAGCTCACCACTCCTTGGGGTCGAGAACGAGCAGTACTTC; CDR3 protein: CASSPLLGVENEQYF
V gene: TRBV7-2; CDR3 length: 14; D gene: -; clone size: -; J gene: TRBJ2-7; CDR3 DNA: TGTGCCAGCAGCTTGACAGGTCTCTCCTACGAGCAGTACTTC; CDR3 protein: CASSLTGLSYEQYF
V gene: TRBV28; CDR3 length: 15; D gene: TRBD1; clone size: -; J gene: TRBJ2-3; CDR3 DNA: TGTGCCAGCAGGTCCCCAGGGGGCATGTCGGATACGCAGTATTTT; CDR3 protein: CASRSPGGMSDTQYF
V gene: TRBV18; CDR3 length: 13; D gene: TRBD2; clone size: -; J gene: TRBJ2-4; CDR3 DNA: TGTGCCAGCTCACCATCCCGGGAGGACATTCAGTACTTC; CDR3 protein: CASSPSREDIQYF
V gene: TRBV5-1; CDR3 length: 14; D gene: -; clone size: -; J gene: TRBJ2-1; CDR3 DNA: TGCGCCAGCAGCGGCAGGAAGGACTACAATGAGCAGTTCTTC; CDR3 protein: CASSGRKDYNEQFF
V gene: TRBV2; CDR3 length: 15; D gene: -; clone size: -; J gene: TRBJ1-5; CDR3 DNA: TGTGCCAGCAGGGAAAGGTGGCAACCCAATCAGCCCCAGCATTTT; CDR3 protein: CASRERWQPNQPQHF
V gene: TRBV13; CDR3 length: 17; D gene: -; clone size: once; J gene: TRBJ2-3; CDR3 DNA: TGTGCCAGCCTCACCGGGGGGCGGAGGCTGAGCCGTTATACGCAGTATTTT; CDR3 protein: CASLTGGRRLSRYTQYF
V gene: TRBV2; CDR3 length: 12; D gene: -; clone size: -; J gene: TRBJ1-2; CDR3 DNA: TGTGCACCGCGGAGGCAGGATGGTGGCTACACCTTC; CDR3 protein: CAPRRQDGGYTF
V gene: TRBV2; CDR3 length: 15; D gene: TRBD2; clone size: -; J gene: TRBJ2-1; CDR3 DNA: TGTGCCAGTCATGGTGGGACTAGCGGGAGGAATGAGCAGTTCTTC; CDR3 protein: CASHGGTSGRNEQFF
V gene: TRBV15; CDR3 length: 16; D gene: -; clone size: -; J gene: TRBJ2-2; CDR3 DNA: TGTGCCACCAGCAGAGGATCGGGACTGTACACCGGGGAGCTGTTTTTT; CDR3 protein: CATSRGSGLYTGELFF
V gene: TRBV28; CDR3 length: 14; D gene: -; clone size: -; J gene: TRBJ1-4; CDR3 DNA: TGTGCCAGCAGTCCACCGTTGGGGGGAGAAAAACTGTTTTTT; CDR3 protein: CASSPPLGGEKLFF
V gene: TRBV5-4; CDR3 length: 16; D gene: -; clone size: -; J gene: TRBJ2-1; CDR3 DNA: TGTGCCAGCAGCTTGGGCTTAAGCGGATCCTACAATGAGCAGTTCTTC; CDR3 protein: CASSLGLSGSYNEQFF
V gene: TRBV7-6; CDR3 length: 14; D gene: -; clone size: -; J gene: TRBJ2-1; CDR3 DNA: TGTGCCAGCAGCCTTTCGTCCCAATACAATGAGCAGTTCTTC; CDR3 protein: CASSLSSQYNEQFF
V gene: TRBV27; CDR3 length: 15; D gene: -; clone size: -; J gene: TRBJ2-7; CDR3 DNA: TGTGCCAGCAGTTTATCCCCTAGGGGGGCGTACGAGCAGTACTTC; CDR3 protein: CASSLSPRGAYEQYF
V gene: TRBV19; CDR3 length: 13; D gene: TRBD2; clone size: -; J gene: TRBJ2-7; CDR3 DNA: TGTGCCAGTAGTAAAAGCGGGAGGCGCGAGCAGTACTTC; CDR3 protein: CASSKSGRREQYF
V gene: TRBV20-1; CDR3 length: 11; D gene: -; clone size: -; J gene: TRBJ2-7; CDR3 DNA: TGCAGTGCGTTCAACTCCTACGAGCAGTACTTC; CDR3 protein: CSAFNSYEQYF